The 5 T cell receptor beta chains reported below all come from one sample, sequenced in a study of regulatory T cells in long-lasting Graves disease listed by TCRdb under 2021. To prepare the library, multiplex PCR was applied. Data came from an Illumina HiSeq 4000. iRepertoire HTBI primers and Arm-PCR amplification of CDR3 regions were used to construct TCR beta libraries. In-frame beta chains were kept once TCRdb had trimmed the public reads at Q25 with fastp and called clones with MiXCR. Rows matching on CDR3 protein sequence are summarized as one entry with the most common DNA and genes. The sample contains a few hundred thousand distinct CDR3 sequences, 20% to 25% of them found a single time. The ten largest make up over 6% of the sample. What the time point label conveys for this sample: persistent/refractory GD, antithyroid drugs over 5 years with positive TRAb. For both TCR sequencing and RNA sequencing, RNA was extracted from PBMCs using TRIzol.

The source material was peripheral blood mononuclear cells (PBMCs), sampled when the disease was refractory, from a patient treated with antithyroid drugs. These receptors all stem from a female donor with Graves disease.

This clonotype was counted ten times or more. The chain joins TRBV20-1 to TRBJ1-1; 9 nucleotides agree with TRBD1. The V and J ends lost 3 bases and 7 bases, in that order; junction bases with no gene match: 6. The CDR3 runs 13 residues. Looked up from germline, CDR1 is DFQATT and CDR2 is SNEGSKA (reference sequence). The CDR3 spells CSARGGTGYEAFF. CDR3 nucleotides: TGCAGTGCTAGGGGAGGGACAGGGTATGAAGCTTTCTTT.

This clonotype has only a few counts. The V and J genes are TRBV6-1 and TRBJ2-7; TRBD1 is a possible D gene (6 bases). The CDR3 sequence is 14 residues long. Looked up from germline, CDR1 is MNHNS and CDR2 is SASEGT. V was clipped by 5 bases and J by 5 bases, with 16 bases between them. Here the CDR3 reads CASSLSRGRDEQYF. The CDR3 nucleotides are TGTGCCAGCAGTCTTAGCAGGGGAAGAGACGAGCAGTACTTC.

At least ten counts were recorded for this clonotype. This chain uses TRBV6-1 with TRBJ1-4, with TRBD1 as a possible D gene (6 bases). Per germline, CDR1 MNHNS and CDR2 SASEGT. There are 16 residues in the CDR3. Trimming pared 1 base from V and 4 bases from J, leaving 13 bases between. CDR3 loop: CASSEGWTALNEKLFF. The CDR3 nucleotides read TGTGCCAGCAGTGAAGGATGGACAGCACTTAATGAAAAACTGTTTTTT.

The rearrangement uses TRBV5-1 and TRBJ2-5; TRBD2 matches 11 bases. The germline CDR1 and CDR2 sequences are SGHRS and YFSETQ. This CDR3 has 16 amino acids. V dropped 2 bases and J dropped 0; count of bases not matched to a gene: 3. CDR3 DNA: TGCGCCAGCAGCTTCGTAGCGGGGGGGAACCAAGAGACCCAGTACTTC. This sequence encodes CASSFVAGGNQETQYF.

This clonotype was counted between two and nine times. The genes are TRBV15 and TRBJ1-5, with D unresolved. CDR3 size: 13 residues. Germline CDR1 reads LNHNV; CDR2 reads YYDKDF (reference sequence). The germline V and J ends were trimmed by 3 bases and 7 bases, with 10 bases remaining between them. The DNA of the CDR3 is TGTGCCACCAGCAGCGGGAGGTCCCAGCCCCAGCATTTT. Its translation is CATSSGRSQPQHF. Filled out from reference TRBV15 and TRBJ1-5, the complete variable domain reads DAMVIQNPRYQVTQFGKPVTLSCSQTLNHNVMYWYQQKSSQAPKLLFHYYDKDFNNEADTPDNFQSRRPNTSFCFLDIRSPGLGDTAMYLCATSSGRSQPQHFGDGTRLSIL.